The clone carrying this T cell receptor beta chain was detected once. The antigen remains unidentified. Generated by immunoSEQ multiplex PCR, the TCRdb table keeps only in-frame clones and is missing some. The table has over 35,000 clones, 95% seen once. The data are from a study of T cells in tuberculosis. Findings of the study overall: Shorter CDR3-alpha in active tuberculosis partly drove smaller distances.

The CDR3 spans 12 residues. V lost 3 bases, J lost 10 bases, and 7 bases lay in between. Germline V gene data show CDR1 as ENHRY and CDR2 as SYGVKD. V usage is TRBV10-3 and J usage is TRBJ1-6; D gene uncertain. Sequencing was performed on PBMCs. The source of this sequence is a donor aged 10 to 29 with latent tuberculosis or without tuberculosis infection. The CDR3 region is CAISDSGSPLHF. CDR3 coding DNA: TGTGCCATCAGTGATTCGGGATCACCCCTCCACTTT.